The 19 T cell receptor beta chains reported below all come from one sample, sequenced in a study of blood T cells in healthy people across ages (dated by TCRdb to between 2014 and 2017). The library was built by means of 5' RACE. TCRdb lists the instrument as Illumina HiSeq 2500. The second PCR ran for about 6 to 12 cycles and used a J-beta primer mix along with a sample-barcoded 5' primer. TCRdb redid the processing of the public reads, applying fastp at Q25 and MiXCR, and retained in-frame beta chains. Rows with a matching CDR3 protein are joined into one entry that keeps the most common DNA and genes. Within this sample are 950,000 to 1,200,000 distinct CDR3 sequences, with around two fifths of them counted one time only. Jointly, the top ten make up around 12% of the sample. The sample consisted of blood. The receptors come from a man aged 18 to 29 in good health.

This clonotype was observed a few times. V usage is TRBV20-1 and J usage is TRBJ2-7; the D is unclear. CDR1 DFQATT and CDR2 SNEGSKA come from the germline V gene (reference sequence). V lost 0 bases and J lost 0, with 9 bases in between. The CDR3 runs 14 residues. The DNA of the CDR3 is TGCAGTGCTAGAGATTCACATTTCTCCTACGAGCAGTACTTC. This gives the protein CSARDSHFSYEQYF.

This clonotype was observed a handful of times. V is TRBV7-3 and J is TRBJ2-3; D uncertain. The V end was cut by 1 base, the J end by 2 bases, with 4 bases between. The CDR3 has 13 amino acids. In germline, CDR1 is SGHTA, CDR2 FQGTGA. In DNA form, the CDR3 reads TGTGCCAGCAGCTTAAAGACCACAGATACGCAGTATTTT. Residues: CASSLKTTDTQYF. Together with reference TRBV7-3 and TRBJ2-3, the CDR3 gives the full variable domain: GAGVSQTPSNKVTEKGKYVELRCDPISGHTALYWYRQSLGQGPEFLIYFQGTGAADDSGLPNDRFFAVRPEGSVSTLKIQRTERGDSAVYLCASSLKTTDTQYFGPGTRLTVL.

This clonotype has just a few counts. This chain links TRBV20-1 with TRBJ1-6; 8 bases agree with TRBD1. This CDR3 spans 13 amino acids. V shed 5 bases and J 6 bases; nucleotides not matched to a gene: 3. Germline CDR1 and CDR2: DFQATT and SNEGSKA (reference sequence). The CDR3 sequence: CSAQGAGNSPLHF. In DNA form, the CDR3 reads TGCAGTGCTCAGGGGGCAGGTAATTCACCCCTCCACTTT.

This clonotype has only a few counts. The rearrangement joins TRBV5-5 to TRBJ1-4, with no clear D. The CDR3 consists of 15 residues. The germline CDR1 and CDR2 sequences are SGHKS and YYEKEE (reference sequence). Trimming stripped 0 bases from V and 0 bases from J, with 6 bases between. The DNA of the CDR3 is TGTGCCAGCAGCTTGGAGCAGGCAACTAATGAAAAACTGTTTTTT. Translated, it gives CASSLEQATNEKLFF.

This clonotype turned up a few times. V is TRBV10-2 and J is TRBJ1-5; no firm D call. CDR1 is WSHSY and CDR2 is SAAADI in the germline V gene. V gave up 10 bases and J gave up 4 bases, with 14 bases separating them. The CDR3 has 13 residues. CDR3 amino acids: CATKDGRNQPQHF. The CDR3 coding sequence is TGCGCCACCAAGGACGGCCGAAATCAGCCCCAGCATTTT.

The chain joins TRBV5-1 to TRBJ1-3; D ambiguous. The CDR3 totals 18 residues. V shed 0 bases and J shed 4 bases, with 20 bases lying between them. The germline V gene has CDR1 SGHRS and CDR2 YFSETQ. CDR3 in amino acids: CASSLDSLGRRVGNTIYF. The CDR3 nucleotides are TGCGCCAGCAGCTTGGATTCCCTGGGCAGGCGGGTCGGAAACACCATATATTTT.

This sequence joins TRBV12-3 or TRBV12-4 and TRBJ1-6, with D hard to call. The germline V and J ends were trimmed by 5 bases and 5 bases, with 13 bases remaining between them. The CDR3 covers 15 residues. CDR3 loop: CASSATAGNNSPLHF. CDR3 in DNA: TGTGCCAGCAGTGCAACTGCAGGCAATAATTCACCCCTCCACTTT.

This clonotype was found many times. The chain links TRBV29-1 to TRBJ2-1, with 8 bases fitting TRBD2. Germline V gene lookup returns CDR1 SQVTM and CDR2 ANQGSEA. The CDR3 loop spans 14 amino acids. The V gene end was trimmed by 8 bases and the J gene end by 7 bases; junction bases not matched to a gene: 13. CDR3 nucleotides: TGCAGCCCAAGTGGTGTGGCGGGGGGTAATGAGCAGTTCTTC. Protein: CSPSGVAGGNEQFF.

This chain joins TRBV7-9 and TRBJ2-2, with no clear D. CDR1 and CDR2 (germline): SEHNR, FQNEAQ (reference sequence). V lost 6 bases and J lost 4, with 6 bases in between. CDR3 length: 12 residues. CDR3 protein: CASRISTGELFF. DNA for the CDR3: TGTGCCAGCAGAATCAGCACCGGGGAGCTGTTTTTT.

This clonotype appeared many times. The chain links TRBV12-3 or TRBV12-4 to TRBJ2-3; D possibly corresponds to TRBD2 (6 bases). The CDR3 is made up of 12 amino acids. The V end lost 4 bases, the J end lost 4 bases, and 6 bases lay between the germline ends. This CDR3 is CASSSSADTQYF. CDR3 DNA sequence: TGTGCCAGCAGTTCTAGCGCAGATACGCAGTATTTT.

This clonotype occurred a few times. The V and J genes are TRBV6-2 or TRBV6-3 and TRBJ1-2, with 8 bases identical to TRBD1. The J segment lost 4 bases and the V segment lost 2 bases, leaving 3 bases of the junction unmatched. This CDR3 is built from 14 residues. Looked up from germline, CDR1 is MNHEY and CDR2 is SVGEGT. The CDR3 is CASSYVDRVYGYTF. DNA for the CDR3: TGTGCCAGCAGTTACGTGGACAGGGTCTATGGCTACACCTTC.

This clonotype was counted between two and nine times. This chain links TRBV5-1 with TRBJ1-1; D call uncertain. V shed 2 bases and J shed 0 bases, with 11 bases lying between them. CDR1 and CDR2 (germline): SGHRS, YFSETQ. This CDR3 has 15 amino acids. The CDR3 sequence is CASSLVQAMNTEAFF. Written as DNA, the CDR3 is TGCGCCAGCAGCTTAGTCCAGGCAATGAACACTGAAGCTTTCTTT.

A single count supports this clonotype. This sequence joins TRBV25-1 and TRBJ1-3; 9 nucleotides line up with TRBD1. From germline, CDR1 is MGHDK and CDR2 SYGVNS. Germline trimming cut 5 bases from V and 10 bases from J; bases unmatched to any gene: 9. This CDR3 is built from 14 residues. The CDR3 bases are TGTGCCAGCAGTAGACAGGGGGGGGGCCTGACCATATATTTT. Encoded protein: CASSRQGGGLTIYF.

This clonotype was seen more than once but under ten times. The V and J genes are TRBV5-1 and TRBJ2-1, with 9 bases that match TRBD2. The CDR3 has 12 residues. Germline assignment: CDR1 SGHRS and CDR2 YFSETQ. J gave up 5 bases and V 7 bases, and 1 base lay outside the gene matches. The CDR3 DNA sequence: TGCGCCAGCGGGACTAGCAACAATGAGCAGTTCTTC. As protein: CASGTSNNEQFF.

This clonotype appeared a few times. This chain joins TRBV29-1 and TRBJ2-7, with D tentatively TRBD1 or TRBD2 (5 bases each). The J call is doubtful: the DNA matches TRBJ2-4 better. The CDR3 runs 10 residues. Germline lookup yields CDR1 SQVTM and CDR2 ANQGSEA. The CDR3 reads CSVGGDIQYF. In nucleotides, the CDR3 is TGCAGCGTTGGAGGGGACATTCAGTACTTC.

Written as DNA, the CDR3 is TGTGCCAGCAGCGCAAATGGACGGAGTCAGAACTATGGCTACACCTTC. Protein: CASSANGRSQNYGYTF. The J gene is TRBJ1-2, the V gene TRBV9; the D is unclear. V gave up 3 bases and J gave up 2 bases, with 17 bases separating them. This CDR3 comprises 16 residues. The germline V gene encodes CDR1 SGDLS and CDR2 YYNGEE.

The V call is TRBV11-2, the J call TRBJ2-5; D is uncertain. The CDR3 has 13 residues. In germline, CDR1 is SGHAT, CDR2 FQNNGV. The V end lost 5 bases, the J end lost 4 bases, and 11 bases lay between the germline ends. The CDR3: CASSSMTAETQYF. The CDR3 nucleotides read TGTGCCAGCAGCAGCATGACGGCAGAGACCCAGTACTTC. Looking up the rest from reference TRBV11-2 and TRBJ2-5 gives the full variable domain: EAGVAQSPRYKIIEKRQSVAFWCNPISGHATLYWYQQILGQGPKLLIQFQNNGVVDDSQLPKDRFSAERLKGVDSTLKIQPAKLEDSAVYLCASSSMTAETQYFGPGTRLLVL.

Of note for this clonotype: The junction and the germline gene differ at one end; a read error may be behind it. This chain links TRBV7-3 with TRBJ2-1; 11 positions match TRBD2. This CDR3 region has 17 residues. Germline lookup yields CDR1 SGHTA and CDR2 FQGTGA. This chain's CDR3 is CASSPAPGLAAYNERFF. CDR3 nucleotides: TGTGCCAGCAGCCCCGCCCCGGGACTAGCGGCTTACAATGAGCGGTTCTTC.

This clonotype was counted a few times. The rearrangement uses TRBV9 and TRBJ2-7; 7 nucleotides match TRBD1. CDR1 is SGDLS and CDR2 is YYNGEE in the germline V gene. This CDR3 region has 13 residues. The junction had 3 bases not matched to a gene; V was cut back by 3 bases and J by 3 bases. The CDR3 DNA follows: TGTGCCAGCAGCGGGGACAGAGGCTACGAGCAGTACTTC. Its translation is CASSGDRGYEQYF.